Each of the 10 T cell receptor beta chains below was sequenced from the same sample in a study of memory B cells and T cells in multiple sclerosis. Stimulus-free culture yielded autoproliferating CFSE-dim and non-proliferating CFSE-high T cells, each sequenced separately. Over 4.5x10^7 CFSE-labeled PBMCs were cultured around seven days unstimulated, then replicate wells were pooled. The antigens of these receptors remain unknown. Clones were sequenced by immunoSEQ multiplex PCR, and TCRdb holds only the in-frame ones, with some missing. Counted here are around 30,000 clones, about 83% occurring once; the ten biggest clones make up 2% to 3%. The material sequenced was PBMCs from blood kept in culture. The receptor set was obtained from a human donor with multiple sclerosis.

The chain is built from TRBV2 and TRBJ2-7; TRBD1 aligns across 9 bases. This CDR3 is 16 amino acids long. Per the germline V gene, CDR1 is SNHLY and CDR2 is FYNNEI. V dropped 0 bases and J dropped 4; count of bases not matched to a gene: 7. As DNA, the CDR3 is TGTGCCAGCAGTGAAGCCTACAGGGGGCGCGGGTACGAGCAGTACTTC. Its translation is CASSEAYRGRGYEQYF.

In DNA, the CDR3 is TGTGCCAGCAGCCAACCTAGCGTTCATGAGCAGTTCTTC. Its translation: CASSQPSVHEQFF. V is TRBV28 and J is TRBJ2-1; D is possibly TRBD2 (6 bases). The CDR3 is 13 amino acids. Looked up from germline, CDR1 is MDHEN and CDR2 is SYDVKM. Trimming shortened V by 6 bases and J by 8 bases, and 14 bases separated the two germline ends.

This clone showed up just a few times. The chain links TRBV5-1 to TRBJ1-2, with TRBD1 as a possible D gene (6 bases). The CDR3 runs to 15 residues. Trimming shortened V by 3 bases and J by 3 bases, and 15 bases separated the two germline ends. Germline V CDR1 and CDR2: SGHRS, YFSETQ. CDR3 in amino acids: CASSSVQGVDYGYTF. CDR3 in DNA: TGCGCCAGCAGCTCCGTACAGGGCGTGGACTATGGCTACACCTTC.

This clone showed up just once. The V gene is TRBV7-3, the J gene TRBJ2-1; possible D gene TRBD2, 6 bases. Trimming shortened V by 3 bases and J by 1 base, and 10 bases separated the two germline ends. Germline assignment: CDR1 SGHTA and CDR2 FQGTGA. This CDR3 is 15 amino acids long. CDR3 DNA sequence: TGTGCCAGCAGCTTCAGACTAGTTTCCTACAATGAGCAGTTCTTC. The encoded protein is CASSFRLVSYNEQFF.

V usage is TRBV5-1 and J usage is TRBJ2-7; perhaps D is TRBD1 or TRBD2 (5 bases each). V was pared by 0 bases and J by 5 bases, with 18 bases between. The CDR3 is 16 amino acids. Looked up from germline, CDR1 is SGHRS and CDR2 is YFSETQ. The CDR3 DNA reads TGCGCCAGCAGCTTGGCTGGGACCTTCAACCCCCACGAGCAGTACTTC. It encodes CASSLAGTFNPHEQYF.

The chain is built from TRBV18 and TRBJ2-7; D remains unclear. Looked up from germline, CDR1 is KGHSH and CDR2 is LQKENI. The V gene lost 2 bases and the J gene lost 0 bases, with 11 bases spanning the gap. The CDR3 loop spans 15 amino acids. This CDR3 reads CASSPGPDPSYEQYF. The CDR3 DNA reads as TGTGCCAGCTCACCAGGACCCGATCCCTCCTACGAGCAGTACTTC. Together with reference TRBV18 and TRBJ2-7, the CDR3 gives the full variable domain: NAGVMQNPRHLVRRRGQEARLRCSPMKGHSHVYWYRQLPEEGLKFMVYLQKENIIDESGMPKERFSAEFPKEGPSILRIQQVVRGDSAAYFCASSPGPDPSYEQYFGPGTRLTVT.

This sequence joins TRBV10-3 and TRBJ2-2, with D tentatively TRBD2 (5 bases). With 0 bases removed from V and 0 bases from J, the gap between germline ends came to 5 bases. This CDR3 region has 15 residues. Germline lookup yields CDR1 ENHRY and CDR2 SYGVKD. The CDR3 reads CAISESGTNTGELFF. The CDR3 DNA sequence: TGTGCCATCAGTGAGTCCGGGACGAACACCGGGGAGCTGTTTTTT.

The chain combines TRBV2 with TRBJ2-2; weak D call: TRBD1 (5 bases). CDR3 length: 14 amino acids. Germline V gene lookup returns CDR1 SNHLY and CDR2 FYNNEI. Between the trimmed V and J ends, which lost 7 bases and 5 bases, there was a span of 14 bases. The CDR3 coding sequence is TGTGCCAGCATCACCCAGGGTGGGACCGGGGAGCTGTTTTTT. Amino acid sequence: CASITQGGTGELFF.

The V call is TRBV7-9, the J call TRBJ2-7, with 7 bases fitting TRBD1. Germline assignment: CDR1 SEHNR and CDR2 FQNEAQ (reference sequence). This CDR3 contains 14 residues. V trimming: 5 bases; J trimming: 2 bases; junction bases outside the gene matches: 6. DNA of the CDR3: TGTGCCAGCAGCCCCGACAGGGATCCCTACGAGCAGTACTTC. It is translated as CASSPDRDPYEQYF.

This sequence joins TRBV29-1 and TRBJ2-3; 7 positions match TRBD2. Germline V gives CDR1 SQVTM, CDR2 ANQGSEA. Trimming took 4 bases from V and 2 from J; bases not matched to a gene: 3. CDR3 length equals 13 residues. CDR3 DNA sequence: TGCAGCGTTGTACTAGCGATCACAGATACGCAGTATTTT. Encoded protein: CSVVLAITDTQYF.